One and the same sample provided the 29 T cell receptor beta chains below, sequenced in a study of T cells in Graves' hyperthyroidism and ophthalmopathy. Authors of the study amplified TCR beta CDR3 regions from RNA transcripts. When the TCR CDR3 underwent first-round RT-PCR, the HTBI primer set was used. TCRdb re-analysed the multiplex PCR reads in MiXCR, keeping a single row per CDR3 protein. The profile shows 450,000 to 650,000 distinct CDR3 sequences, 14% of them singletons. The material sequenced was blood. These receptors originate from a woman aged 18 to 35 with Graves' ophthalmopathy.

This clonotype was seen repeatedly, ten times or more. DNA of the CDR3: TGTGCCTGGAGTTTGAGGGACAATCAGCCCCAGCATTTT. Its protein is CAWSLRDNQPQHF. The chain recombines TRBV30 with TRBJ1-5, with D unresolved. CDR3 length: 13 amino acids. V was trimmed by 2 bases and J by 3 bases, leaving 8 bases between them. Germline assignment: CDR1 GTSNPN and CDR2 SVGIG (reference sequence).

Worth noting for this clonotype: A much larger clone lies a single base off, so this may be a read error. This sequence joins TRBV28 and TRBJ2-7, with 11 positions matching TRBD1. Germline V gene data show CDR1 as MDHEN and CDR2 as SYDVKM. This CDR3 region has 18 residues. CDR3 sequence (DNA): TGTGCCGGCAGTCTCCCCCTTATATCGGGACAGGGGGTCATCGAGCAGTACTTC. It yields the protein CAGSLPLISGQGVIEQYF.

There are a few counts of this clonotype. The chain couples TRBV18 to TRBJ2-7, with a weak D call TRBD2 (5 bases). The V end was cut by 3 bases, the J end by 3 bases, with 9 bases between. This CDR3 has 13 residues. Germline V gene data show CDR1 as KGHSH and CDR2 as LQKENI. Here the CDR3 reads CASSPKGLYEQYF. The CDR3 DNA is TGTGCCAGCTCACCTAAAGGACTCTACGAGCAGTACTTC.

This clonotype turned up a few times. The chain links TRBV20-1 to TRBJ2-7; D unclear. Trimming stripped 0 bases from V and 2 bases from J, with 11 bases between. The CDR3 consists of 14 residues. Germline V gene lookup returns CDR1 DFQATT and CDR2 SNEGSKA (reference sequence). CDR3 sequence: CSARDPYLPYEQYF. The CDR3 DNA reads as TGCAGTGCTAGAGATCCATACCTGCCCTACGAGCAGTACTTC.

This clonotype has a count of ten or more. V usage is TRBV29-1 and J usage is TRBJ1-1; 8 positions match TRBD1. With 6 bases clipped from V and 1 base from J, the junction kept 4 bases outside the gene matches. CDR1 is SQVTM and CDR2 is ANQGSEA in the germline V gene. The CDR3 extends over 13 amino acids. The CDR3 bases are TGCAGCGTCCTGGACAGGGCGAACACTGAAGCTTTCTTT. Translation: CSVLDRANTEAFF. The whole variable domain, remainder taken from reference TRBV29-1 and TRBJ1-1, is SAVISQKPSRDICQRGTSLTIQCQVDSQVTMMFWYRQQPGQSLTLIATANQGSEATYESGFVIDKFPISRPNLTFSTLTVSNMSPEDSSIYLCSVLDRANTEAFFGQGTRLTVV.

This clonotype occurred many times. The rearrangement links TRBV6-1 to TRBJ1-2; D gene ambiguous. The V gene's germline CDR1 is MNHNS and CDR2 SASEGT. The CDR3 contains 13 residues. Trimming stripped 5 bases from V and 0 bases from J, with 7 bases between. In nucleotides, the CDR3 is TGTGCCAGCAGTAAATTAACTAACTATGGCTACACCTTC. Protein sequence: CASSKLTNYGYTF.

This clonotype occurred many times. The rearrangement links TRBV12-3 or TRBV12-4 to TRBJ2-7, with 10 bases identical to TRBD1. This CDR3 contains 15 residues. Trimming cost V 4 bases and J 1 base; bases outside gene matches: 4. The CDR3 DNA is TGTGCCAGCAGTTCTCGGACAGGGGGGTCCTACGAGCAGTACTTC. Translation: CASSSRTGGSYEQYF.

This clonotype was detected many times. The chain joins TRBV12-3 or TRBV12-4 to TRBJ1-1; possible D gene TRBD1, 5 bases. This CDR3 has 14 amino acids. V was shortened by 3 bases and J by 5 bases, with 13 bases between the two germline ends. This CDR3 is CASSFTGGGTEAFF. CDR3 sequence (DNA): TGTGCCAGCAGTTTCACGGGGGGAGGTACTGAAGCTTTCTTT.

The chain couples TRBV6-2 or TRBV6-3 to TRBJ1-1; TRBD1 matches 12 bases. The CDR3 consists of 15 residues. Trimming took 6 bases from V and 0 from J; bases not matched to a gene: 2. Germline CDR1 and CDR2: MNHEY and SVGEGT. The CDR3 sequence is CASRGQGAMNTEAFF. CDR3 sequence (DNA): TGTGCCAGCAGGGGACAGGGGGCAATGAACACTGAAGCTTTCTTT.

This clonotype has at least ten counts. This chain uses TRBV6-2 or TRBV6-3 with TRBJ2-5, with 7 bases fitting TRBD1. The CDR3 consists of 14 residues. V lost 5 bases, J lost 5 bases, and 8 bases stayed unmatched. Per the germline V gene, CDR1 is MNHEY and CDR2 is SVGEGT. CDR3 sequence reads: CASSTTGYWETQYF. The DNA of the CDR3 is TGTGCCAGCAGTACGACAGGGTACTGGGAGACCCAGTACTTC.

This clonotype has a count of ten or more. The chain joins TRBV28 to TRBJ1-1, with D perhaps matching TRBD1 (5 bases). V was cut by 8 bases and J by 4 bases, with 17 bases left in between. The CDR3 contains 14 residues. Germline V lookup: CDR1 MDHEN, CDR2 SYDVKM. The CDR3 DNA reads TGTGCCAGCTTCGGGGCAGCCGATGGCACTGAAGCTTTCTTT. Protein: CASFGAADGTEAFF.

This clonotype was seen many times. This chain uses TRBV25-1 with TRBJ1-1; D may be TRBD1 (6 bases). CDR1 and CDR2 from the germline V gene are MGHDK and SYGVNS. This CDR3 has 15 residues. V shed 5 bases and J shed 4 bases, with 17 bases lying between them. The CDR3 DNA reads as TGTGCCAGCAGTTTACAGGGTGTAGGTAGCACTGAAGCTTTCTTT. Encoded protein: CASSLQGVGSTEAFF.

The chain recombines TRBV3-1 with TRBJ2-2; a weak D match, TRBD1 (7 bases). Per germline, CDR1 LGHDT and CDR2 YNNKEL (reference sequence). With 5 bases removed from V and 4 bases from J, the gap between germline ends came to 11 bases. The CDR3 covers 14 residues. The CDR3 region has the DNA TGTGCCAGCAGCGCGGGACAGTCCACCGGGGAGCTGTTTTTT. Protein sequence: CASSAGQSTGELFF.

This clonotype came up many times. The CDR3 spells CASSQERGVGVETQYF. The CDR3 DNA follows: TGTGCCAGCAGCCAAGAGCGCGGAGTTGGTGTGGAGACCCAGTACTTC. The chain uses TRBV3-1 and TRBJ2-5; no definite D call. The V and J ends lost 0 bases and 5 bases respectively, with 16 bases between them. Germline V gene lookup returns CDR1 LGHDT and CDR2 YNNKEL (reference sequence). CDR3 length equals 16 residues.

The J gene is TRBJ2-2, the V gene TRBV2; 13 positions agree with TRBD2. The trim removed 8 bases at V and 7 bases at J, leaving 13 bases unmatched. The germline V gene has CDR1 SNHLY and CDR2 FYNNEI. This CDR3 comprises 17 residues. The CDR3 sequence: CASRGKLAGGPNGELFF. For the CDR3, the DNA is TGTGCCAGCCGGGGGAAACTAGCGGGAGGGCCGAACGGGGAGCTGTTTTTT.

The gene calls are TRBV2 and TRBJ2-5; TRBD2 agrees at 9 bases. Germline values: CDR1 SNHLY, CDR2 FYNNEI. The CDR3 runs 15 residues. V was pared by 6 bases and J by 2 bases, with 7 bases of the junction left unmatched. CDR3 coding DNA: TGTGCCAGCAGCTTGGCGGGAGGGATGCAAGAGACCCAGTACTTC. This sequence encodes CASSLAGGMQETQYF.

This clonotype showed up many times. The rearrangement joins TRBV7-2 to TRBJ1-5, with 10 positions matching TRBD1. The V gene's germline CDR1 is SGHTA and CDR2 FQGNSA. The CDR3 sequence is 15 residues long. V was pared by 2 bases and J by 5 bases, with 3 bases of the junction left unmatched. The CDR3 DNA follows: TGTGCCAGCAGCTTAACGGGGACAGGGGATCAGCCCCAGCATTTT. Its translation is CASSLTGTGDQPQHF.

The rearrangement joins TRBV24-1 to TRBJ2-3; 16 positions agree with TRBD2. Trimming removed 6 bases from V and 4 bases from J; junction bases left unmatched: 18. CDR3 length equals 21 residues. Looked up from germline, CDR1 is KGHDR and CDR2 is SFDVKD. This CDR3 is CATSNSLGTSGRGILADTQYF. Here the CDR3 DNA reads TGTGCCACCAGTAACTCATTAGGGACTAGCGGGAGGGGTATTCTGGCAGATACGCAGTATTTT.

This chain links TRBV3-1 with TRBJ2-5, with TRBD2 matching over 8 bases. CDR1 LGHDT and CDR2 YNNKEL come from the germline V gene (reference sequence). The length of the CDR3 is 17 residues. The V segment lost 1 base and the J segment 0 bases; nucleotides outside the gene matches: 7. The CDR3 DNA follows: TGTGCCAGCAGCCAAGCAAGCGGGAGAGGGTACCAAGAGACCCAGTACTTC. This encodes CASSQASGRGYQETQYF.

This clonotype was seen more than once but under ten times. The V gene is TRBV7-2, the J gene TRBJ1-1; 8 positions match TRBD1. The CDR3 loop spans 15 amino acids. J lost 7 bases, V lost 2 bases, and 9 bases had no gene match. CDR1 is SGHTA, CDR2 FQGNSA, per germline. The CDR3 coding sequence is TGTGCCAGCAGCTTAACATCCGCAGGGGGCGTTGAAGCTTTCTTT. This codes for CASSLTSAGGVEAFF.

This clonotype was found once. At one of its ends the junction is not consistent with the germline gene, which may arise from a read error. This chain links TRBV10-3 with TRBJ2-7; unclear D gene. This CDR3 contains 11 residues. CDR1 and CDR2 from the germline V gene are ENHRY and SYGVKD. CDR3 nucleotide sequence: TGTGTCATCAGTGAGTCCTACGAGCAGTACTTC. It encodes CVISESYEQYF.

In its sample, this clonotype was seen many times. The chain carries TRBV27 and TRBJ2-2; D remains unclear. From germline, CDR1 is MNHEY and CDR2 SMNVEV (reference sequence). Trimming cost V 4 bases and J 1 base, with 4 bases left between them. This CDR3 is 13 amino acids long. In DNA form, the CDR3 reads TGTGCCAGCAGTTACGAGAACACCGGGGAGCTGTTTTTT. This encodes CASSYENTGELFF.

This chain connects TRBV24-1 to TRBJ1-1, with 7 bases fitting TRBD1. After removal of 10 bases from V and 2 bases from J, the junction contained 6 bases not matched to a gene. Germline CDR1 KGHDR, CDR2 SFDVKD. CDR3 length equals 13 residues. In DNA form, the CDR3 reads TGTGCCACAAACAGGGGCCGAAACACTGAAGCTTTCTTT. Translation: CATNRGRNTEAFF.

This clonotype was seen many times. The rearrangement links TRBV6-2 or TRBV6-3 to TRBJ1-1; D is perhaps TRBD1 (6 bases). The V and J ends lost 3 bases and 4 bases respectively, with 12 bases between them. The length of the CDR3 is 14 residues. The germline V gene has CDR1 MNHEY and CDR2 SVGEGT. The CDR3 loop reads CASSYTGRGTEAFF. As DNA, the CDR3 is TGTGCCAGCAGTTATACAGGGAGGGGCACTGAAGCTTTCTTT.

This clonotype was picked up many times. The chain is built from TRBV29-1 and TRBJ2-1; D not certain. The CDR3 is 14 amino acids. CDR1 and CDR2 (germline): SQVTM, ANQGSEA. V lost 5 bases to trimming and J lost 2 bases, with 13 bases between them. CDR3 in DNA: TGCAGCGTTCCTGATAGCATTACCTACAATGAGCAGTTCTTC. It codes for CSVPDSITYNEQFF.

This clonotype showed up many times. This chain's CDR3 is CASSLDLADTYNEQFF. CDR3 DNA sequence: TGTGCCAGCAGCTTGGATCTAGCGGACACCTACAATGAGCAGTTCTTC. The chain has TRBV7-9 and TRBJ2-1; 7 bases map to TRBD2. This CDR3 region has 16 residues. With V trimmed by 3 bases and J by 2 bases, 7 bases remained unmatched. Germline loops: CDR1 SEHNR, CDR2 FQNEAQ (reference sequence). The complete variable domain, with remaining parts taken from reference TRBV7-9 and TRBJ2-1, reads DTGVSQNPRHKITKRGQNVTFRCDPISEHNRLYWYRQTLGQGPEFLTYFQNEAQLEKSRLLSDRFSAERPKGSFSTLEIQRTEQGDSAMYLCASSLDLADTYNEQFFGPGTRLTVL.

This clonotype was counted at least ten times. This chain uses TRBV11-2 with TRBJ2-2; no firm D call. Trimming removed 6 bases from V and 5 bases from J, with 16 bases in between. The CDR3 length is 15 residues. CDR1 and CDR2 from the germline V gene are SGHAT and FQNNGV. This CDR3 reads CASRPPSSRTGELFF. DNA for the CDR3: TGTGCCAGCAGGCCACCGTCCTCGAGGACCGGGGAGCTGTTTTTT. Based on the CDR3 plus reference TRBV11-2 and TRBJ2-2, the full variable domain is EAGVAQSPRYKIIEKRQSVAFWCNPISGHATLYWYQQILGQGPKLLIQFQNNGVVDDSQLPKDRFSAERLKGVDSTLKIQPAKLEDSAVYLCASRPPSSRTGELFFGEGSRLTVL.

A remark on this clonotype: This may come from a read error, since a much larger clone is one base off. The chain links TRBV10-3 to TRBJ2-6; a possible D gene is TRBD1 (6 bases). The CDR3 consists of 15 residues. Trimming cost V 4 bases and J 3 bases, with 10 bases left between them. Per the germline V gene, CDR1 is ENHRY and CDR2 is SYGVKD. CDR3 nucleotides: TGTGCCATCAGTGGACAGGAGATTGGGGCCAACGTCCTGACTTTC. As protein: CAISGQEIGANVLTF.

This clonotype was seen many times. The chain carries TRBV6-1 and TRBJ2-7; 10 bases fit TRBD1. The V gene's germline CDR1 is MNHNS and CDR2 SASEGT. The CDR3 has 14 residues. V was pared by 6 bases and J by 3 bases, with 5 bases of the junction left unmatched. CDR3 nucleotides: TGTGCCAGCAGGCCCGGGACAGGGGACTACGAGCAGTACTTC. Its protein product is CASRPGTGDYEQYF.